Reported below is one T cell receptor beta chain. At one end, the junction sequence differs from germline, possibly due to a read error. The CDR3 contains 13 residues. Germline V CDR1 and CDR2: SSHAT, FNYEAQ (reference sequence). The data were taken from a study of T cells in Graves' hyperthyroidism and ophthalmopathy. Authors of the study amplified TCR beta CDR3 regions from RNA transcripts. Primed by the HTBI set, a first-round RT-PCR was run on the TCR CDR3. MiXCR, run by TCRdb on the multiplex PCR reads, gives a single entry per CDR3 protein. The sample shows about 270,000 distinct CDR3 sequences, 22% of them seen only once.

The rearrangement joins TRBV7-7 to TRBJ2-3; D is unclear. Sequenced: blood. This clonotype was sampled from a young man with Graves' ophthalmopathy. The CDR3 loop reads CASSAGLEDTQYF. The CDR3, as DNA: TGTGCTAGCAGCGCAGGTTTGGAGGATACGCAGTATTTT.